Shown below are 5 T cell receptor beta chains from a single sample sequenced in a study of cytomegalovirus exposure and HLA in healthy donors. A multiplex PCR was run with 60 Vbeta primers and 13 Jbeta primers. Using immunoSEQ multiplex PCR, the repertoire was profiled, and TCRdb retains in-frame clones only, with some absent. The sample yields some 99,000 clones, roughly three quarters seen once. The sequencing input was PBMCs. The source of these receptors is a female donor in good health and CMV-seronegative.

The J gene is TRBJ1-5, the V gene TRBV29-1; weak D call: TRBD1 (5 bases). V was trimmed by 4 bases and J by 0 bases, leaving 10 bases between them. The CDR3 sequence is 14 residues long. The germline V gene encodes CDR1 SQVTM and CDR2 ANQGSEA. The DNA for the CDR3 is TGCAGCGTTGCGGGAGGGGATAGCAATCAGCCCCAGCATTTT. Protein sequence: CSVAGGDSNQPQHF.

The chain joins TRBV10-3 to TRBJ2-1, with D perhaps matching TRBD2 (6 bases). Germline V gives CDR1 ENHRY, CDR2 SYGVKD. CDR3 length: 14 residues. Trimming stripped 4 bases from V and 6 bases from J, with 13 bases between. Here the CDR3 reads CAISGNRELNEQFF. DNA for the CDR3: TGTGCCATCAGTGGCAACCGGGAGCTCAATGAGCAGTTCTTC.

As DNA, the CDR3 is TGTGCCAGCAGTTATGGGACAGGGAGCACAGATACGCAGTATTTT. Encoded protein: CASSYGTGSTDTQYF. The chain has TRBV2 and TRBJ2-3; 9 bases map to TRBD1. V lost 5 bases and J lost 0; bases outside the gene matches: 3. The CDR3 loop spans 15 amino acids. CDR1 and CDR2 from the germline V gene are SNHLY and FYNNEI. The entire variable domain, with the rest obtained from reference TRBV2 and TRBJ2-3, is as follows: EPEVTQTPSHQVTQMGQEVILRCVPISNHLYFYWYRQILGQKVEFLVSFYNNEISEKSEIFDDQFSVERPDGSNFTLKIRSTKLEDSAMYFCASSYGTGSTDTQYFGPGTRLTVL.

The gene calls are TRBV18 and TRBJ2-7, with a tentative D call TRBD1 (5 bases). With 3 bases removed from V and 1 base from J, the gap between germline ends came to 7 bases. Germline CDR1 is KGHSH and CDR2 is LQKENI. The CDR3 consists of 13 residues. In DNA form, the CDR3 reads TGTGCCAGCTCACCTCAGGGTTCCTACGAGCAGTACTTC. Its translation: CASSPQGSYEQYF.

The V call is TRBV7-9, the J call TRBJ2-7; TRBD1 aligns across 7 bases. This CDR3 has 15 residues. The trim removed 3 bases at V and 0 bases at J, leaving 5 bases unmatched. Looked up from germline, CDR1 is SEHNR and CDR2 is FQNEAQ (reference sequence). Written as DNA, the CDR3 is TGTGCCAGCAGCTTTGAGACAGGGCGCTCCTACGAGCAGTACTTC. Translated: CASSFETGRSYEQYF.